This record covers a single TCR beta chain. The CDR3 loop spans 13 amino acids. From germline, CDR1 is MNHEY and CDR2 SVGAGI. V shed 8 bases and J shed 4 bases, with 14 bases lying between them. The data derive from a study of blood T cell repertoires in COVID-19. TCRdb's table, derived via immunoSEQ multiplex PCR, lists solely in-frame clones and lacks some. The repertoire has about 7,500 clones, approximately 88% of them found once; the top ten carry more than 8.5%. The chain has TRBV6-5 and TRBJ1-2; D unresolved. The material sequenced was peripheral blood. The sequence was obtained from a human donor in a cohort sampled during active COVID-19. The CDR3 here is CASYPSLAYGYTF. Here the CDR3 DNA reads TGTGCCAGCTACCCCTCGCTGGCCTATGGCTACACCTTC.